The 20 T cell receptor beta chains below were found in one sample sequenced in a study of beta chain features in type 1 diabetes. Of the isolated RNA, all was reverse transcribed, and so the sequenced material was expressed TCRB transcripts. Libraries were prepared by immunoSEQ multiplex PCR; TCRdb keeps only in-frame clonotypes and omits some of them. The data contain roughly 500,000 clones, approximately 30% of them singletons. The sample taken for sequencing was naive CD4+ T cells from blood. These receptors were taken from a man younger than 35 in good health.

This clone has only a few counts. This chain links TRBV30 with TRBJ1-3; TRBD1 might be the D (6 bases). V lost 1 base and J lost 0, with 7 bases in between. CDR1 is GTSNPN and CDR2 is SVGIG in the germline V gene (reference sequence). The CDR3 has 14 residues. CDR3: CAWSEGDSGNTIYF. CDR3 sequence (DNA): TGTGCCTGGAGTGAGGGGGACTCTGGAAACACCATATATTTT. Filled out from reference TRBV30 and TRBJ1-3, the complete variable domain reads SQTIHQWPATLVQPVGSPLSLECTVEGTSNPNLYWYRQAAGRGLQLLFYSVGIGQISSEVPQNLSASRPQDRQFILSSKKLLLSDSGFYLCAWSEGDSGNTIYFGEGSWLTVV.

The chain recombines TRBV5-4 with TRBJ2-5, with TRBD2 as a possible D gene (5 bases). Trimming pared 3 bases from V and 5 bases from J, leaving 11 bases between. CDR1 is SGHNT, CDR2 YYREEE, per germline (reference sequence). This CDR3 comprises 13 residues. CDR3 nucleotide sequence: TGTGCCAGCAGCTCGGGGATCTTGGAGACCCAGTACTTC. As protein: CASSSGILETQYF.

The chain employs TRBV2 and TRBJ2-7; the D gene is possibly TRBD1 (6 bases). Deletions cut 4 bases from V and 6 bases from J, with 10 bases between. Germline V gene lookup returns CDR1 SNHLY and CDR2 FYNNEI. The CDR3 has 12 residues. Here the CDR3 reads CASSVQGFEQYF. CDR3 bases: TGTGCCAGCAGTGTACAGGGATTCGAGCAGTACTTC. The whole variable domain, filled in from reference TRBV2 and TRBJ2-7, reads EPEVTQTPSHQVTQMGQEVILRCVPISNHLYFYWYRQILGQKVEFLVSFYNNEISEKSEIFDDQFSVERPDGSNFTLKIRSTKLEDSAMYFCASSVQGFEQYFGPGTRLTVT.

The V and J genes are TRBV7-9 and TRBJ1-5; D may be TRBD1 (5 bases). V lost 3 bases to trimming and J lost 3 bases, with 15 bases between them. The CDR3 consists of 16 residues. Germline lookup yields CDR1 SEHNR and CDR2 FQNEAQ (reference sequence). The CDR3 region has the DNA TGTGCCAGCAGCTTCTCGAAGGGGCTTTACAATCAGCCCCAGCATTTT. It codes for CASSFSKGLYNQPQHF.

J is TRBJ2-5 and V is TRBV28, with 8 bases that match TRBD2. V was clipped by 6 bases and J by 5 bases; unmatched bases: 11. The germline CDR1 and CDR2 sequences are MDHEN and SYDVKM. The CDR3 sequence is 15 residues long. The CDR3 is CASRGSGGARETQYF. The CDR3 DNA is TGTGCCAGCAGGGGATCGGGAGGGGCGCGGGAGACCCAGTACTTC.

Only a few counts were recorded for this clone. The CDR3 DNA reads TGTGCCAGCAGCTTAGCGGGGAGGGGGAGCGGCACAGATACGCAGTATTTT. Protein product: CASSLAGRGSGTDTQYF. This chain joins TRBV7-9 and TRBJ2-3, with D perhaps matching TRBD2 (7 bases). Between the trimmed V and J ends, which lost 0 bases and 1 base, there was a span of 14 bases. This CDR3 is 17 amino acids long. The germline CDR1 and CDR2 sequences are SEHNR and FQNEAQ (reference sequence).

A few counts support this clone. The V and J genes are TRBV30 and TRBJ2-7; 11 bases match TRBD2. The CDR3 length is 14 residues. Germline V CDR1 and CDR2: GTSNPN, SVGIG (reference sequence). The J segment lost 7 bases and the V segment lost 2 bases, leaving 7 bases of the junction unmatched. CDR3 region: CAWSRLAGGLEQYF. The DNA of the CDR3 is TGTGCCTGGAGTCGGCTAGCGGGAGGACTGGAGCAGTACTTC.

The V call is TRBV6-6, the J call TRBJ1-2; no firm D call. CDR1 is MNHNY, CDR2 SVGAGI, per germline (reference sequence). Trimming removed 2 bases at V and 8 bases at J, with 9 bases between. This CDR3 is 12 amino acids long. The CDR3 bases are TGTGCCAGCAGTTACCCCCCAGAAGGCTACACCTTC. It encodes CASSYPPEGYTF.

V usage is TRBV29-1 and J usage is TRBJ1-1; tentatively, D is TRBD1 (5 bases). The germline V and J ends were trimmed by 6 bases and 1 base, with 12 bases remaining between them. The CDR3 covers 13 residues. Germline loops: CDR1 SQVTM, CDR2 ANQGSEA. The CDR3 nucleotides read TGCAGCGTCTCCCTGGGGACGAACACTGAAGCTTTCTTT. Amino acid sequence: CSVSLGTNTEAFF.

The chain recombines TRBV9 with TRBJ2-7; D assignment may be TRBD1 or TRBD2 (5 bases each). This CDR3 spans 18 amino acids. The germline V gene has CDR1 SGDLS and CDR2 YYNGEE. Trimming shortened V by 3 bases and J by 0 bases, and 22 bases separated the two germline ends. The CDR3 region has the DNA TGTGCCAGCAGCGCTCACGCTCTGGGGGACGGAGACTCCTACGAGCAGTACTTC. Its translation is CASSAHALGDGDSYEQYF. Supplemented by reference TRBV9 and TRBJ2-7, the full variable domain reads DSGVTQTPKHLITATGQRVTLRCSPRSGDLSVYWYQQSLDQGLQFLIQYYNGEERAKGNILERFSAQQFPDLHSELNLSSLELGDSALYFCASSAHALGDGDSYEQYFGPGTRLTVT.

This clone was found a few times. CDR3 sequence: CASSQGRGYEQFF. CDR3 nucleotide sequence: TGTGCCAGCAGCCAAGGTAGAGGATATGAGCAGTTCTTC. The V gene is TRBV14, the J gene TRBJ2-1; D unresolved. With 1 base removed from V and 8 bases from J, the gap between germline ends came to 9 bases. Germline loops: CDR1 SGHDN, CDR2 FVKESK. CDR3 length equals 13 residues.

This clone was seen more than once but under ten times. The chain employs TRBV30 and TRBJ2-1, with D possibly TRBD2 on 6 matching bases. This CDR3 spans 13 amino acids. Between the trimmed V and J ends, which lost 4 bases and 9 bases, there was a span of 16 bases. The germline gives CDR1 GTSNPN, CDR2 SVGIG (reference sequence). CDR3 in DNA: TGTGCCTGGAAATCACGGGAGTATAGTGAGCAGTTCTTC. Translated: CAWKSREYSEQFF.

This clone was counted between two and nine times. One junction end disagrees with the germline gene, perhaps due to a read error. The rearrangement links TRBV30 to TRBJ2-3, with unresolved D. This CDR3 has 12 residues. Germline CDR1 and CDR2: GTSNPN and SVGIG (reference sequence). This chain's CDR3 is CAWRQSTYTQYF. CDR3 DNA sequence: TGTGCCTGGAGACAGAGCACATATACGCAGTATTTT.

The J gene is TRBJ2-5, the V gene TRBV30; D is perhaps TRBD1 (5 bases). The DNA end favors TRBJ2-7, so the J call may be wrong. CDR3 length: 12 amino acids. CDR1 GTSNPN and CDR2 SVGIG come from the germline V gene (reference sequence). The CDR3 nucleotides are TGTGCCTGGGGTCGAACAGGCTTCGAGCAGTACTTC. Translated, it gives CAWGRTGFEQYF.

This clone was detected a few times. The genes are TRBV15 and TRBJ2-3; the D is unclear. The V end lost 5 bases, the J end lost 6 bases, and 9 bases lay between the germline ends. Germline CDR1 is LNHNV and CDR2 is YYDKDF (reference sequence). The CDR3 loop spans 12 amino acids. The CDR3: CATSSLGDTQYF. Written as DNA, the CDR3 is TGTGCCACCAGCTCCCTGGGGGATACGCAGTATTTT.

Turning to this clone: Other DNA sequences in this specimen translate into the identical CDR3. Here the CDR3 DNA reads TGCGCCAGCAGCTTGAGGGGAGAGACCCAGTACTTC. It translates to CASSLRGETQYF. V is TRBV5-1 and J is TRBJ2-5; maybe TRBD1 (5 bases). The CDR3 is 12 residues long. Germline CDR1 is SGHRS and CDR2 is YFSETQ. V lost 1 base to trimming and J lost 4 bases, with 5 bases between them.

Only a few counts were recorded for this clone. The rearrangement links TRBV6-6 to TRBJ2-1; 11 nucleotides agree with TRBD2. With 4 bases clipped from V and 4 bases from J, the junction kept 6 bases outside the gene matches. CDR3 size: 16 residues. Germline loops: CDR1 MNHNY, CDR2 SVGAGI (reference sequence). For the CDR3, the DNA is TGTGCCAGCAGTTCGGACGGACTAGCGGGTTACAATGAGCAGTTCTTC. Translating gives CASSSDGLAGYNEQFF.

This clone showed up just a few times. The V gene is TRBV7-9, the J gene TRBJ2-3; 9 nucleotides agree with TRBD2. Trimming at V came to 5 bases and at J to 3 bases, leaving 9 bases not matched to a gene. This CDR3 has 16 amino acids. Germline CDR1 is SEHNR and CDR2 is FQNEAQ (reference sequence). The CDR3 loop is CASSHSPGLATDTQYF. The CDR3 DNA sequence: TGTGCCAGCAGCCATTCCCCGGGACTAGCAACAGATACGCAGTATTTT.

In this sample, this clone turned up once. V is TRBV28 and J is TRBJ2-7, with TRBD2 identical over 7 bases. Germline trimming cut 1 base from V and 0 bases from J; bases unmatched to any gene: 3. The CDR3 covers 15 residues. In germline, CDR1 is MDHEN, CDR2 SYDVKM. The CDR3 protein is CASSLLRGGSYEQYF. The DNA of the CDR3 is TGTGCCAGCAGTTTATTGCGCGGGGGCTCCTACGAGCAGTACTTC.

This sequence joins TRBV30 and TRBJ2-3; 11 bases agree with TRBD2. This CDR3 contains 21 residues. The V gene's germline CDR1 is GTSNPN and CDR2 SVGIG (reference sequence). V dropped 1 base and J dropped 1; count of bases not matched to a gene: 19. CDR3 coding DNA: TGTGCCTGGAGTGCCCCAAAGCCTAGCGGGAGGCGGCCGGGGGGCACAGATACGCAGTATTTT. Translated, it gives CAWSAPKPSGRRPGGTDTQYF.